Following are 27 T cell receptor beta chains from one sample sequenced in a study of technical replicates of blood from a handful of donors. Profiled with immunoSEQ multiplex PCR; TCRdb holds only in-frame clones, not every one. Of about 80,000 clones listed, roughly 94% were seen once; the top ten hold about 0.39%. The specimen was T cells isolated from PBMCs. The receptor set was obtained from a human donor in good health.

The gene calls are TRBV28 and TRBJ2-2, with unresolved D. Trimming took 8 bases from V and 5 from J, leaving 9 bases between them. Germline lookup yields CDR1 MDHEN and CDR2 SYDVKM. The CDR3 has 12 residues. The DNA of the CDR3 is TGTGCCAGCCAGCTAGTAACCGGGGAGCTGTTTTTT. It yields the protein CASQLVTGELFF. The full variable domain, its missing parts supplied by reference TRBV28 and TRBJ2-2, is DVKVTQSSRYLVKRTGEKVFLECVQDMDHENMFWYRQDPGLGLRLIYFSYDVKMKEKGDIPEGYSVSREKKERFSLILESASTNQTSMYLCASQLVTGELFFGEGSRLTVL.

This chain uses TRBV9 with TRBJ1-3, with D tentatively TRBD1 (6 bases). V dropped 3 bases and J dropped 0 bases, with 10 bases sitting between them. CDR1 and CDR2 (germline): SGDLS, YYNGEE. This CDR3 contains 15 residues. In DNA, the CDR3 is TGTGCCAGCAGCGCACGCAGGGGCTCTGGAAACACCATATATTTT. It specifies CASSARRGSGNTIYF. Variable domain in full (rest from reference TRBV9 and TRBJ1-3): DSGVTQTPKHLITATGQRVTLRCSPRSGDLSVYWYQQSLDQGLQFLIQYYNGEERAKGNILERFSAQQFPDLHSELNLSSLELGDSALYFCASSARRGSGNTIYFGEGSWLTVV.

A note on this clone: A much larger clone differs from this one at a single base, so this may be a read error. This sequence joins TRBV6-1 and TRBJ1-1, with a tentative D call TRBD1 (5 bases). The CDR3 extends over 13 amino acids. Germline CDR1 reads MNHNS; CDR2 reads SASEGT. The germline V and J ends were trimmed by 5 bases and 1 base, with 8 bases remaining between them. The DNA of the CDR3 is TGTGCCAGCAGTTTAGACAGGAACACTGAAGCTTTCTTT. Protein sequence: CASSLDRNTEAFF.

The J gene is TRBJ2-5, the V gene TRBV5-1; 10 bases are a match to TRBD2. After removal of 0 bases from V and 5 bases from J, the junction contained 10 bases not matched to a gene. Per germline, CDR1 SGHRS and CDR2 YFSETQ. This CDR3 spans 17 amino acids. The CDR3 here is CASSLVASGRGGETQYF. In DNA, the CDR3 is TGCGCCAGCAGCTTGGTGGCTAGCGGGAGAGGGGGCGAGACCCAGTACTTC.

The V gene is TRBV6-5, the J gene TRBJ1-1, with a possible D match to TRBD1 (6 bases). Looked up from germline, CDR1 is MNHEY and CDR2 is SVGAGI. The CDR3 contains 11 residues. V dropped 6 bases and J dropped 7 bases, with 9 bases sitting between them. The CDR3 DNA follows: TGTGCCAGCAGGCAGGGGTTTGAAGCTTTCTTT. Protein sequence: CASRQGFEAFF.

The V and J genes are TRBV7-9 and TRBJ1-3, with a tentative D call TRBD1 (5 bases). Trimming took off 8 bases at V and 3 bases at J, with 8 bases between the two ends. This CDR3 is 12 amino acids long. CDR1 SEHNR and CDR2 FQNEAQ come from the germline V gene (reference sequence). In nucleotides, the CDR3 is TGTGCCAGCCCTACAGGTGGAAACACCATATATTTT. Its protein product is CASPTGGNTIYF.

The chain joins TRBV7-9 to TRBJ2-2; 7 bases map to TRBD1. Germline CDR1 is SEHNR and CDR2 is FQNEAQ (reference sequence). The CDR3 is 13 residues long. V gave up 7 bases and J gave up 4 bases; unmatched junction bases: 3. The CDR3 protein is CASNRGSTGELFF. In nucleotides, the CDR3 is TGTGCCAGCAACAGGGGTAGCACCGGGGAGCTGTTTTTT.

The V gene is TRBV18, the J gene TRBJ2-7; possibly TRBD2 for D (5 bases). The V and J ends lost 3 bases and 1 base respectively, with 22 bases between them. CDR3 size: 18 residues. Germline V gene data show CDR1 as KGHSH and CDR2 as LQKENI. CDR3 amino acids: CASSPRAEGAFRSYEQYF. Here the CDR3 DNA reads TGTGCCAGCTCACCCCGGGCCGAGGGAGCCTTTAGGTCCTACGAGCAGTACTTC. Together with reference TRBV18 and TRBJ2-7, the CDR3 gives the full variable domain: NAGVMQNPRHLVRRRGQEARLRCSPMKGHSHVYWYRQLPEEGLKFMVYLQKENIIDESGMPKERFSAEFPKEGPSILRIQQVVRGDSAAYFCASSPRAEGAFRSYEQYFGPGTRLTVT.

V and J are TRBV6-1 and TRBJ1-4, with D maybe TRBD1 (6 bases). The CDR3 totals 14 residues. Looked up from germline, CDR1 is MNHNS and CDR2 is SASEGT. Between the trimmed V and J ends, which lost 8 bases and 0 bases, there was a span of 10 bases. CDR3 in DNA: TGTGCCAGCCTCTACAGGGCAACTAATGAAAAACTGTTTTTT. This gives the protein CASLYRATNEKLFF.

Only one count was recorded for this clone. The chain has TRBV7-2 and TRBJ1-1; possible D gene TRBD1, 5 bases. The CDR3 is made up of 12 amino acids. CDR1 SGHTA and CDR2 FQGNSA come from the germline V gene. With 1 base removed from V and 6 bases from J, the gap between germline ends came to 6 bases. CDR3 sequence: CASSLVRAEAFF. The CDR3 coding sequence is TGTGCCAGCAGCTTAGTCAGGGCTGAAGCTTTCTTT.

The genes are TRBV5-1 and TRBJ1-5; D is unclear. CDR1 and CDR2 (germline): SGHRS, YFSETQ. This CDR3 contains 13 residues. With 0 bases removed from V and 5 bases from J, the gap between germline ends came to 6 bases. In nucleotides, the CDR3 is TGCGCCAGCAGCTTGGCCCCAGATCAGCCCCAGCATTTT. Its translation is CASSLAPDQPQHF.

The CDR3 protein is CASSKATSGSLEQFF. The CDR3 nucleotides read TGTGCCAGCAGTAAAGCGACTAGCGGGAGCCTAGAGCAGTTCTTC. This chain connects TRBV7-9 to TRBJ2-1, with 12 bases fitting TRBD2. The CDR3 length is 15 residues. From germline, CDR1 is SEHNR and CDR2 FQNEAQ (reference sequence). J was trimmed by 10 bases and V by 6 bases; bases with no gene match: 10.

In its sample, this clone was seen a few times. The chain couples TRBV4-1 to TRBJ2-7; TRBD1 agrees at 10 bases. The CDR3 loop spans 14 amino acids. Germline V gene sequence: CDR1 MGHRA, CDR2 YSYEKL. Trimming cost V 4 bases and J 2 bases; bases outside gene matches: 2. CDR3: CASSLGQGAYEQYF. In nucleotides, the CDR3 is TGCGCCAGCAGCCTAGGACAGGGGGCCTACGAGCAGTACTTC.

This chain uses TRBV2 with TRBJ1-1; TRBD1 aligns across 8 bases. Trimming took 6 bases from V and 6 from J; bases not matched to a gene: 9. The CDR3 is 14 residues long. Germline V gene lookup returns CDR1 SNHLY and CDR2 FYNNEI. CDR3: CASRADREVAEAFF. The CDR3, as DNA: TGTGCCAGCAGGGCGGACAGGGAAGTAGCTGAAGCTTTCTTT.

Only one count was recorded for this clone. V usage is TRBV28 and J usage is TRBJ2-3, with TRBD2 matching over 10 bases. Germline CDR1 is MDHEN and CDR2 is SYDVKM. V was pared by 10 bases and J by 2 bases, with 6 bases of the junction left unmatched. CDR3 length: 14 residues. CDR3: CATSSGSYTDTQYF. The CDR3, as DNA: TGTGCCACCTCTAGCGGGAGTTACACAGATACGCAGTATTTT. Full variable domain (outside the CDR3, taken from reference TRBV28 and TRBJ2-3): DVKVTQSSRYLVKRTGEKVFLECVQDMDHENMFWYRQDPGLGLRLIYFSYDVKMKEKGDIPEGYSVSREKKERFSLILESASTNQTSMYLCATSSGSYTDTQYFGPGTRLTVL.

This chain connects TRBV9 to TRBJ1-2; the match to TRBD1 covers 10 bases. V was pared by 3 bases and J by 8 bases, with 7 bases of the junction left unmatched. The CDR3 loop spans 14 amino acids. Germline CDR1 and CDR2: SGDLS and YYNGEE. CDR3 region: CASSETGGASGYTF. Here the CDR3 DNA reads TGTGCCAGCAGCGAGACAGGGGGCGCATCGGGCTACACCTTC. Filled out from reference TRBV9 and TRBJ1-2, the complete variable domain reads DSGVTQTPKHLITATGQRVTLRCSPRSGDLSVYWYQQSLDQGLQFLIQYYNGEERAKGNILERFSAQQFPDLHSELNLSSLELGDSALYFCASSETGGASGYTFGSGTRLTVV.

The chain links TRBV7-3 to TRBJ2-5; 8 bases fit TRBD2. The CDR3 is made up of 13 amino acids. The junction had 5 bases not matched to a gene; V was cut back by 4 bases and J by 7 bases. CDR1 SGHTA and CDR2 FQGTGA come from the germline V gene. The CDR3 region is CASSSGLAGTQYF. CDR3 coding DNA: TGTGCCAGCAGCTCAGGACTAGCCGGGACCCAGTACTTC.

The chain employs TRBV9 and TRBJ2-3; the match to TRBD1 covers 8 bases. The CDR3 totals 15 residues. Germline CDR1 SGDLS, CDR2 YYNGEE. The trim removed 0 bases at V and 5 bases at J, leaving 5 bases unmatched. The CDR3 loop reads CASSVATGAIDTQYF. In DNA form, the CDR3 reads TGTGCCAGCAGCGTAGCGACAGGGGCTATAGATACGCAGTATTTT.

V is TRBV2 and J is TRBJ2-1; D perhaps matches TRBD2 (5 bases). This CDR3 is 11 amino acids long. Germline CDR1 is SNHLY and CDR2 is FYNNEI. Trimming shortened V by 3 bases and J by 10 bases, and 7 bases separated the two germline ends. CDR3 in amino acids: CASSETKEQFF. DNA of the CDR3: TGTGCCAGCAGTGAGACTAAGGAGCAGTTCTTC.

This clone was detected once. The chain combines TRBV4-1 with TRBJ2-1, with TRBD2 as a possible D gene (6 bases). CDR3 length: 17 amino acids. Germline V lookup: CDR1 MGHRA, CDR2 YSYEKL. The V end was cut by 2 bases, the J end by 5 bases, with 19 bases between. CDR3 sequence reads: CASSQLLAIHNNNEQFF. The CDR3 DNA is TGCGCCAGCAGCCAACTCCTAGCGATTCATAATAACAATGAGCAGTTCTTC.

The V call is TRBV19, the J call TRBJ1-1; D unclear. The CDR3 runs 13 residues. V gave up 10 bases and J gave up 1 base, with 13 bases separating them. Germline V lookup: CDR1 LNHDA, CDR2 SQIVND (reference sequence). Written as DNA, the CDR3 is TGTGCCACTAAAAGAGGAGGGAACACTGAAGCTTTCTTT. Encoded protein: CATKRGGNTEAFF.

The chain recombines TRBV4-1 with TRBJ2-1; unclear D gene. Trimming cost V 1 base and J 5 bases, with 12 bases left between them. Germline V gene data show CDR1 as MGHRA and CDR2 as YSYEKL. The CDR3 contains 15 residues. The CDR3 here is CASSQGLKIHNEQFF. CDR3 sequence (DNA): TGCGCCAGCAGCCAAGGACTTAAGATCCACAATGAGCAGTTCTTC.

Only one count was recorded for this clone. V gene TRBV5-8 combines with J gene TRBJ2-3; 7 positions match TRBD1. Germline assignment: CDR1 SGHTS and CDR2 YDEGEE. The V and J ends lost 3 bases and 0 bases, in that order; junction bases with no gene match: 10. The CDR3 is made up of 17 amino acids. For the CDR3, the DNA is TGTGCCAGCAGCTCAGGAGAGGGGGCTACTAGCACAGATACGCAGTATTTT. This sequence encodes CASSSGEGATSTDTQYF.

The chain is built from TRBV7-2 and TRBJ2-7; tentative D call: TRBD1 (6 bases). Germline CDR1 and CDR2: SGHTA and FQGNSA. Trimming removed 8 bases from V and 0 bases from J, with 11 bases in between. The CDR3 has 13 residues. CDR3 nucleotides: TGTGCCAGCCGAGAGGACAGCTCCTACGAGCAGTACTTC. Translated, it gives CASREDSSYEQYF.

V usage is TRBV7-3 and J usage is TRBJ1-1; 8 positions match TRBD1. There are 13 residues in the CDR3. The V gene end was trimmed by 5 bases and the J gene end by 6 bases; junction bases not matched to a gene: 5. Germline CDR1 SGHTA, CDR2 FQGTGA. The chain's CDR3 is CASSPRGQAEAFF. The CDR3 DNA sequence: TGTGCCAGCAGCCCCAGGGGGCAAGCTGAAGCTTTCTTT. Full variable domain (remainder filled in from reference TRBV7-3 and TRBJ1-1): GAGVSQTPSNKVTEKGKYVELRCDPISGHTALYWYRQSLGQGPEFLIYFQGTGAADDSGLPNDRFFAVRPEGSVSTLKIQRTERGDSAVYLCASSPRGQAEAFFGQGTRLTVV.

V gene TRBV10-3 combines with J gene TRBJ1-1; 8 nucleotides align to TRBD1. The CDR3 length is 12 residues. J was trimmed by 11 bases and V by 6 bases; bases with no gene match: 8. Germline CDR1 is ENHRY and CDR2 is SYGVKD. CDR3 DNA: TGTGCCATCAGCCCAGGACAGGGAAGTGCTTTCTTT. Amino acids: CAISPGQGSAFF.

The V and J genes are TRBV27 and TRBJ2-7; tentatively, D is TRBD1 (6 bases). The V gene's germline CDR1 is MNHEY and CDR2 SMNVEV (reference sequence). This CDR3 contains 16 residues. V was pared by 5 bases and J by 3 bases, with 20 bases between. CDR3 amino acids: CASSLSSGTIVYEQYF. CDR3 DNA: TGTGCCAGCAGTCTTTCCTCCGGGACAATCGTCTACGAGCAGTACTTC.